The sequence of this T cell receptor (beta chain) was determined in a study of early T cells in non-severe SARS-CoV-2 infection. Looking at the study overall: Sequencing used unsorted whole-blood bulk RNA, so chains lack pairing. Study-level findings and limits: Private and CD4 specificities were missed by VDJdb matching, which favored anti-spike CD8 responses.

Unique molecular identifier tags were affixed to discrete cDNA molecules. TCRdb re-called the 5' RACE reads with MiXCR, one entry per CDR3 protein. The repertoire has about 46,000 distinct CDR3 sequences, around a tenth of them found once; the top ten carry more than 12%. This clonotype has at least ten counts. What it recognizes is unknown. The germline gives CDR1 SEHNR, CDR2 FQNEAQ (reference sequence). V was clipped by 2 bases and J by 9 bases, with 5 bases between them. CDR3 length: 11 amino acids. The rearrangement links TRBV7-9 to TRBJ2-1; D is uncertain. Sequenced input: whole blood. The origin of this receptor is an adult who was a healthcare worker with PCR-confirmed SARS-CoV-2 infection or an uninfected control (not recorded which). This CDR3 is CASSLRAEQFF. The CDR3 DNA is TGTGCCAGCAGCTTAAGAGCTGAGCAGTTCTTC.